This TCR beta chain is from a study of blood T cell repertoires in COVID-19. Study context: Samples representing acute and convalescent COVID-19 were sourced from the United States, Italy and Spain. The cDNA or gDNA used as material had been derived from T cells, B-cell-depleted T cells, or PBMCs.

This CDR3 contains 14 residues. CDR1 is MNHNS and CDR2 is SASEGT in the germline V gene. Trimming stripped 2 bases from V and 4 bases from J, with 9 bases between. As originally analysed: Reference gene primers were amplified, and this amplification served to estimate nucleated cell counts. Some clones are missing from TCRdb's copy, which holds only in-frame ones; the method was immunoSEQ multiplex PCR. Clonal size and the V and J genes are those of that table, whereas D and trimming came from the DNA. The repertoire holds about 110,000 clones, with 84% as singletons. The chain carries TRBV6-1 and TRBJ1-5; no definite D call. What was sequenced was peripheral blood. The receptor was derived from a woman aged 45-65 years with acute or convalescent COVID-19. The CDR3 reads CASSETPGNQPQHF. The CDR3 nucleotides are TGTGCCAGCAGTGAAACCCCGGGGAATCAGCCCCAGCATTTT.